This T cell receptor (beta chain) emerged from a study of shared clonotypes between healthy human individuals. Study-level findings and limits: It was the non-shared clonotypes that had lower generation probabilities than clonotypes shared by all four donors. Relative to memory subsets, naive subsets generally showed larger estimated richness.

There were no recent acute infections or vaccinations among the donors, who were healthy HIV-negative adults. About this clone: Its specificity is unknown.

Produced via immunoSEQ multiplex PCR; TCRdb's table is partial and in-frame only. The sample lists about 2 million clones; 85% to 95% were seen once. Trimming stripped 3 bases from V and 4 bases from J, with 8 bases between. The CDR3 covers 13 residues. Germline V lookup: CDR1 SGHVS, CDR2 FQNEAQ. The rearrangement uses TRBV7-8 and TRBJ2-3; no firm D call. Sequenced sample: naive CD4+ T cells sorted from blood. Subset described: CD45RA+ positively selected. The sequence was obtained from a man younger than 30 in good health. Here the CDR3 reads CASSFVKADTQYF. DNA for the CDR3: TGTGCCAGCAGCTTTGTAAAAGCAGATACGCAGTATTTT. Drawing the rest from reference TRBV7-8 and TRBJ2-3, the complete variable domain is GAGVSQSPRYKVAKRGQDVALRCDPISGHVSLFWYQQALGQGPEFLTYFQNEAQLDKSGLPSDRFFAERPEGSVSTLKIQRTQQEDSAVYLCASSFVKADTQYFGPGTRLTVL.